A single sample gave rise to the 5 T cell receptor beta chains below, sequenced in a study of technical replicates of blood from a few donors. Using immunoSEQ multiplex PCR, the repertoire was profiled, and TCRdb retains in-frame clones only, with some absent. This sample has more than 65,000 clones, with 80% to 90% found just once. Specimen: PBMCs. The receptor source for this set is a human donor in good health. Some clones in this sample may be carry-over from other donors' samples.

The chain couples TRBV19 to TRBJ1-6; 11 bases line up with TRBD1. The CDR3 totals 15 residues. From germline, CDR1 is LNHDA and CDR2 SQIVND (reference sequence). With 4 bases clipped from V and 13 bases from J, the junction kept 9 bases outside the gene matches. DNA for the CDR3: TGTGCCAGTAGTAACGCCGGGACAGGGGGGGTCCCCCTCCACTTT. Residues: CASSNAGTGGVPLHF.

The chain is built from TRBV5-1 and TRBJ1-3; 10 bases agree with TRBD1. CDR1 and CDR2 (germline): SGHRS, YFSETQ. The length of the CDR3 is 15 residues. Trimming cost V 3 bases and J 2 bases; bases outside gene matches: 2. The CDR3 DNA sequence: TGCGCCAGCAGCTCAGGACAGGGGGCTGGAAACACCATATATTTT. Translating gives CASSSGQGAGNTIYF.

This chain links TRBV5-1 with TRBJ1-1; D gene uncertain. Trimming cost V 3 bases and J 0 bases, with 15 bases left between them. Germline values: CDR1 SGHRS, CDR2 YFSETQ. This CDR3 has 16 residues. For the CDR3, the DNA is TGCGCCAGCAGCTCCCTCGGCGCGGGGATGAACACTGAAGCTTTCTTT. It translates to CASSSLGAGMNTEAFF.

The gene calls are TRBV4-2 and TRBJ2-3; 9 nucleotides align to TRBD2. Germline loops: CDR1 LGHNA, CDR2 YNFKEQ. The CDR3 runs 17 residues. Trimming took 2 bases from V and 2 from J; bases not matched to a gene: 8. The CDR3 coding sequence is TGTGCCAGCAGCCAACTAACTCTAGCGGGGTCCACAGATACGCAGTATTTT. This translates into CASSQLTLAGSTDTQYF.

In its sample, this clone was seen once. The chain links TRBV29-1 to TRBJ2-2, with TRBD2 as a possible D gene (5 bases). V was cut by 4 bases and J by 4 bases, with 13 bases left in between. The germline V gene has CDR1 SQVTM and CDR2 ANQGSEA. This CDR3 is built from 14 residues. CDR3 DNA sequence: TGCAGCGTTGTATCCGGGGTGGGCACCGGGGAGCTGTTTTTT. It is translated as CSVVSGVGTGELFF.